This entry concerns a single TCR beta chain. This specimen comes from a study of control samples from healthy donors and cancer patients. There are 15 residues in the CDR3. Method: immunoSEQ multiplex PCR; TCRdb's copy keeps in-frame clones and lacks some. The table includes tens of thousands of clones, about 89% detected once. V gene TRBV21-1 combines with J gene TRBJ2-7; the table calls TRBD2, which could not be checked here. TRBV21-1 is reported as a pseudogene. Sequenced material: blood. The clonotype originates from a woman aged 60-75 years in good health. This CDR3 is CASSEKRGGDYEQYF. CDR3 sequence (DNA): TGTGCCAGCAGCGAAAAGCGGGGGGGCGACTACGAGCAGTACTTC.